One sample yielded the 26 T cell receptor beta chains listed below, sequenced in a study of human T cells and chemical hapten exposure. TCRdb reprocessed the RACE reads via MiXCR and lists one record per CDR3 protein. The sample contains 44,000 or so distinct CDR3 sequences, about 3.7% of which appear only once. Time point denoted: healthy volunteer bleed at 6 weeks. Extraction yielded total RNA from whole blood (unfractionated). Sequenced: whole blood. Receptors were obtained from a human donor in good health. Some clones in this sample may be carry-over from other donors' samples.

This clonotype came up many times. The CDR3 here is CASSLLGYGYTF. CDR3 nucleotides: TGCGCCAGCAGCCTTTTGGGCTATGGCTACACCTTC. The gene calls are TRBV5-1 and TRBJ1-2; D remains ambiguous. The germline gives CDR1 SGHRS, CDR2 YFSETQ. V gave up 4 bases and J gave up 4 bases, with 8 bases separating them. The CDR3 loop spans 12 amino acids.

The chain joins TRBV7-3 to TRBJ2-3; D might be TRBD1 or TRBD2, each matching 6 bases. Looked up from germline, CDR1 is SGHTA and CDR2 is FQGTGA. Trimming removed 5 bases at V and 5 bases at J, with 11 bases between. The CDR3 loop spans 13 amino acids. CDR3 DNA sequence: TGTGCCAGCAGCCCCGGAGGGGGAGATACGCAGTATTTT. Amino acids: CASSPGGGDTQYF.

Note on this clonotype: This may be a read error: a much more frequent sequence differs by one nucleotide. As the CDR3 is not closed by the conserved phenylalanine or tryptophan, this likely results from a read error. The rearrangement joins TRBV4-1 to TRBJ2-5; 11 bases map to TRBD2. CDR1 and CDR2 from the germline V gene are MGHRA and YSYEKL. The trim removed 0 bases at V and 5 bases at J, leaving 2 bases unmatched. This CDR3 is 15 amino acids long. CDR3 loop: CASSQDGTSGETQYL. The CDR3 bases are TGCGCCAGCAGCCAAGATGGGACTAGCGGTGAGACCCAGTACCTC.

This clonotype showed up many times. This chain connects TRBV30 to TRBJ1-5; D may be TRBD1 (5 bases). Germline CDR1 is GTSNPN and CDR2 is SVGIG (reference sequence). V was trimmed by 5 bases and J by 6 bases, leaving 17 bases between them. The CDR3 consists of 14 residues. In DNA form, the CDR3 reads TGTGCCTGGCGGGACGGCCCTATGGGTCAGCCCCAGCATTTT. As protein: CAWRDGPMGQPQHF.

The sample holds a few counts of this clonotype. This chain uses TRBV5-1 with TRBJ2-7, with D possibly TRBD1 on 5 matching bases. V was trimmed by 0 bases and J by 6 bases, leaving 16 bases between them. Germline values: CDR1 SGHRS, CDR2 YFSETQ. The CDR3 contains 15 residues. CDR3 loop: CASSLAGRDRTEQYF. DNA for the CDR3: TGCGCCAGCAGCTTGGCCGGCAGGGATAGGACCGAGCAGTACTTC. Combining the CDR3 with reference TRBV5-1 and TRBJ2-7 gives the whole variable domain KAGVTQTPRYLIKTRGQQVTLSCSPISGHRSVSWYQQTPGQGLQFLFEYFSETQRNKGNFPGRFSGRQFSNSRSEMNVSTLELGDSALYLCASSLAGRDRTEQYFGPGTRLTVT.

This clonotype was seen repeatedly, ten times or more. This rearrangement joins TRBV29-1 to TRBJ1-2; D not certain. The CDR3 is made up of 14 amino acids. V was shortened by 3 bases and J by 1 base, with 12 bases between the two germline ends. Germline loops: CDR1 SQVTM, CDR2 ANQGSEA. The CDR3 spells CSVDSGTGNYGYTF. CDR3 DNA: TGCAGCGTTGACTCCGGTACTGGTAACTATGGCTACACCTTC.

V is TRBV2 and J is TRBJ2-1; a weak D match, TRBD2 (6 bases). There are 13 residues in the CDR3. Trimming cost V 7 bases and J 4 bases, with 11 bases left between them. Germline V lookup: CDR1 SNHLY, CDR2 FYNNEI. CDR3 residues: CASKPGGYNEQFF. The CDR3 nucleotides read TGTGCCAGCAAACCCGGAGGGTACAATGAGCAGTTCTTC.

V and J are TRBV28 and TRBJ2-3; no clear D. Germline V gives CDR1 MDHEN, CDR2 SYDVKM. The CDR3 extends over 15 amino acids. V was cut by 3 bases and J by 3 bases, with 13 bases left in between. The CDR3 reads CASSFGDGLTDTQYF. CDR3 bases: TGTGCCAGCAGTTTTGGGGATGGTCTGACAGATACGCAGTATTTT.

The CDR3 sequence is CASGSREGTYEQYF. In DNA form, the CDR3 reads TGCGCCAGCGGGAGCCGGGAGGGTACCTACGAGCAGTACTTC. The rearrangement uses TRBV5-1 and TRBJ2-7; 8 nucleotides match TRBD2. This CDR3 is built from 14 residues. The V gene's germline CDR1 is SGHRS and CDR2 YFSETQ. With 7 bases clipped from V and 2 bases from J, the junction kept 8 bases outside the gene matches. Together with reference TRBV5-1 and TRBJ2-7, the CDR3 gives the full variable domain: KAGVTQTPRYLIKTRGQQVTLSCSPISGHRSVSWYQQTPGQGLQFLFEYFSETQRNKGNFPGRFSGRQFSNSRSEMNVSTLELGDSALYLCASGSREGTYEQYFGPGTRLTVT.

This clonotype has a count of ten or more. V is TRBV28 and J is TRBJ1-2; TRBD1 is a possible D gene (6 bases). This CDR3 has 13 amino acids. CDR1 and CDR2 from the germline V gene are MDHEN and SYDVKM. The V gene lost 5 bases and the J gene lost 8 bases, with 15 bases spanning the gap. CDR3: CASSPPGARGYTF. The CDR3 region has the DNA TGTGCCAGCAGTCCCCCGGGGGCCAGAGGCTACACCTTC.

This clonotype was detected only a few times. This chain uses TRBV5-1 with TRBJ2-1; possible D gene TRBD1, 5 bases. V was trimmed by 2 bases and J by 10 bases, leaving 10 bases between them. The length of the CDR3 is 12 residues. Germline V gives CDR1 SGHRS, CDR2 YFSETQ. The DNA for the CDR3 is TGCGCCAGCAGCTTTACGCCAGGGGAGCAGTTCTTC. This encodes CASSFTPGEQFF. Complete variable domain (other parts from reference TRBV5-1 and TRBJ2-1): KAGVTQTPRYLIKTRGQQVTLSCSPISGHRSVSWYQQTPGQGLQFLFEYFSETQRNKGNFPGRFSGRQFSNSRSEMNVSTLELGDSALYLCASSFTPGEQFFGPGTRLTVL.

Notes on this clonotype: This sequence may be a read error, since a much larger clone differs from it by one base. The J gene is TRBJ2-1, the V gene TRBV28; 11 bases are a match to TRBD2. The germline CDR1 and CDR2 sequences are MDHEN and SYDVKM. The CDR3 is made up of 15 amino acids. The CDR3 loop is CASRPGLAVYNEQLF. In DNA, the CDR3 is TGTGCCAGCAGACCGGGACTAGCGGTCTACAATGAGCAGCTCTTC.

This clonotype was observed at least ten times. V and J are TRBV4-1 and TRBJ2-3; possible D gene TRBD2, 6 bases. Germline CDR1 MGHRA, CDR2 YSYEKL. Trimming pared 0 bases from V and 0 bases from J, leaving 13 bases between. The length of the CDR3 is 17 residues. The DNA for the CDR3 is TGCGCCAGCAGCCAAGATCGGGGGTTGGGGAGCACAGATACGCAGTATTTT. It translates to CASSQDRGLGSTDTQYF.

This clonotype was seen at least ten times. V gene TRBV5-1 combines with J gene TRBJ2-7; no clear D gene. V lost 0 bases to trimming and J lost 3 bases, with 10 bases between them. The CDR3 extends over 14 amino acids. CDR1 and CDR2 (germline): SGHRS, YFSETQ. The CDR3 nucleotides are TGCGCCAGCAGCTTGGGGGCTACCCTCTACGAGCAGTACTTC. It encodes CASSLGATLYEQYF.

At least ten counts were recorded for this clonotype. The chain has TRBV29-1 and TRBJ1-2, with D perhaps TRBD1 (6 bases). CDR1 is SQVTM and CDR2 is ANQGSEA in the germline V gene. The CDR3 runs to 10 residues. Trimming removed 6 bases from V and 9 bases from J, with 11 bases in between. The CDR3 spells CSVGTGSYTF. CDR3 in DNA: TGCAGCGTGGGAACAGGGAGCTACACCTTC.

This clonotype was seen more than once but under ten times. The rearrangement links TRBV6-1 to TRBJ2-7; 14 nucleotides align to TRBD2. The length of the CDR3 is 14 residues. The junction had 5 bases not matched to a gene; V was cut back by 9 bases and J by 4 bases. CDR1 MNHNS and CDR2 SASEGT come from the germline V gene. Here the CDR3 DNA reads TGTGCCAGTCGACTAGCGGGAGGGGATTACGAGCAGTACTTC. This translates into CASRLAGGDYEQYF.

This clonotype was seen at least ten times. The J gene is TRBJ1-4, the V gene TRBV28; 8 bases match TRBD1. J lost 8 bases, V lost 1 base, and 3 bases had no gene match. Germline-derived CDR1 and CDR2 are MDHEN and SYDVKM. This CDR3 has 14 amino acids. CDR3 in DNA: TGTGCCAGCAGTTTATCAGGGGGCGGGGAAAAACTGTTTTTT. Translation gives CASSLSGGGEKLFF.

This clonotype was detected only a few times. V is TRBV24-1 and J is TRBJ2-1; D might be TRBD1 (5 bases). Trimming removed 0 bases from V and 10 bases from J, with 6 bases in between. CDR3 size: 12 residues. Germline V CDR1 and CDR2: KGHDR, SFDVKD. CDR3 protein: CATSDLAGEQFF. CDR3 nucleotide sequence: TGTGCCACCAGTGATTTGGCAGGGGAGCAGTTCTTC.

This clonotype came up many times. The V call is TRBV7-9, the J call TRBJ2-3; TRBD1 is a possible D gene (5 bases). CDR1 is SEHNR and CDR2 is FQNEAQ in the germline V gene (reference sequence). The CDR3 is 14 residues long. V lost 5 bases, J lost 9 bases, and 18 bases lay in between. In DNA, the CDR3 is TGTGCCAGCAGCCCAATAGCCCAGCCAGGGACGCAGTATTTT. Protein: CASSPIAQPGTQYF.

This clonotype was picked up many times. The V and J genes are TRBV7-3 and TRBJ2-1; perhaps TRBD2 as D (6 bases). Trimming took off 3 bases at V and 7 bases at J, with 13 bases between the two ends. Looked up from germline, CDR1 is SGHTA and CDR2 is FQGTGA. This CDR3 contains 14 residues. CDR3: CASSFTGVENEQFF. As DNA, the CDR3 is TGTGCCAGCAGCTTCACGGGAGTAGAAAATGAGCAGTTCTTC.

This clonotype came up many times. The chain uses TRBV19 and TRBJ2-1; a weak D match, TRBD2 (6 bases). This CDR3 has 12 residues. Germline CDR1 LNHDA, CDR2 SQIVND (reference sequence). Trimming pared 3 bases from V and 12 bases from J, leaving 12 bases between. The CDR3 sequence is CASSISLGGQFF. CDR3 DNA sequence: TGTGCCAGTAGTATCTCTCTCGGGGGGCAGTTCTTC.

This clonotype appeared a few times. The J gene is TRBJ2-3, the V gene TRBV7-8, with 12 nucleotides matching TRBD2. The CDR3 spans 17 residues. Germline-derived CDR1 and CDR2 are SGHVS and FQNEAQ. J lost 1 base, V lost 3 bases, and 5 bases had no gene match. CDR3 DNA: TGTGCCAGCAGCTTCCGGACTAGCGGGATCGGCACAGATACGCAGTATTTT. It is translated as CASSFRTSGIGTDTQYF. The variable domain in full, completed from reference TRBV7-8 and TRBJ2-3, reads GAGVSQSPRYKVAKRGQDVALRCDPISGHVSLFWYQQALGQGPEFLTYFQNEAQLDKSGLPSDRFFAERPEGSVSTLKIQRTQQEDSAVYLCASSFRTSGIGTDTQYFGPGTRLTVL.

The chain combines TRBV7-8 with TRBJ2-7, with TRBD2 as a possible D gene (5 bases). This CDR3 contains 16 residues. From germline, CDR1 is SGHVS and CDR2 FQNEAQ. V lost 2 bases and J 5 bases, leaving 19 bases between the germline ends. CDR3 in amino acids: CASSLYERTNPHEQYF. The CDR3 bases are TGTGCCAGCAGCTTATACGAGCGGACCAACCCCCACGAGCAGTACTTC.

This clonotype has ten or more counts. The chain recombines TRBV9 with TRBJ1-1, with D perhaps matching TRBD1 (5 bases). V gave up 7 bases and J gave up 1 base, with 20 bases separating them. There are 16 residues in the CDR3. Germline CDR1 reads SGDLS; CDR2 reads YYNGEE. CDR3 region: CASANIGAGKNTEAFF. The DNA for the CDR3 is TGTGCCAGCGCTAACATTGGGGCAGGGAAGAACACTGAAGCTTTCTTT. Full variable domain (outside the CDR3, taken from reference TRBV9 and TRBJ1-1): DSGVTQTPKHLITATGQRVTLRCSPRSGDLSVYWYQQSLDQGLQFLIQYYNGEERAKGNILERFSAQQFPDLHSELNLSSLELGDSALYFCASANIGAGKNTEAFFGQGTRLTVV.

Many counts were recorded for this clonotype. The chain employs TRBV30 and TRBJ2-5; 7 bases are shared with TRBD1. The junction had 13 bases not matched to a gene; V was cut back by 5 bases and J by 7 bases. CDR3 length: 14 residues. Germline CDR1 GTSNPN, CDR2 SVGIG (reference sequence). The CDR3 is CAWRPGQSIGTQYF. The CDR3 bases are TGTGCCTGGCGCCCGGGACAGTCCATAGGGACCCAGTACTTC.

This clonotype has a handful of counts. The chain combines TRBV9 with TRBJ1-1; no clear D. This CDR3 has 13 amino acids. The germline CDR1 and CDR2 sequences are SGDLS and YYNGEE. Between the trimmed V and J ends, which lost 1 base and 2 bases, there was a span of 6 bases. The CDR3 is CASSVRSNTEAFF. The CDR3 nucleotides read TGTGCCAGCAGCGTACGATCTAACACTGAAGCTTTCTTT.